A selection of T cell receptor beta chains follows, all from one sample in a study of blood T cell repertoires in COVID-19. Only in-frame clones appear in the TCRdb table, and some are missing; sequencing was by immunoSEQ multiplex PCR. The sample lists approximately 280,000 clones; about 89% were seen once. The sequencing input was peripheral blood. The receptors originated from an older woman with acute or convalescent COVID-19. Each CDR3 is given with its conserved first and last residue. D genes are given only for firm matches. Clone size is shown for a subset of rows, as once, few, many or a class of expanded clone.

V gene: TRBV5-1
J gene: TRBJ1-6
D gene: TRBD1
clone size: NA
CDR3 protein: CASSLEGTGYSPLHF
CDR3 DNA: TGCGCCAGCAGCTTGGAAGGGACAGGGTACTCACCCCTCCACTTT

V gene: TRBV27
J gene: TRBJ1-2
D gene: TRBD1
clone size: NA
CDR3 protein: CASSAQGARANYGYTF
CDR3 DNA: TGTGCCAGCAGTGCCCAGGGGGCGAGAGCTAACTATGGCTACACCTTC

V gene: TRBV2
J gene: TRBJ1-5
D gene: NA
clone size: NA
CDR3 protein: CASSDGRGYNQPQHF
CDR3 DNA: TGTGCCAGCAGTGATGGGAGGGGGTACAATCAGCCCCAGCATTTT

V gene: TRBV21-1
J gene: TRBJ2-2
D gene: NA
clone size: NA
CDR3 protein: CASSKGAGKDGELFF
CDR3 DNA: TGTGCCAGCAGCAAAGGGGCAGGGAAGGACGGGGAGCTGTTTTTT

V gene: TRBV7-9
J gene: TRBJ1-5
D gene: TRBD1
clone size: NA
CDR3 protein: CASSSEGRGRDQPQHF
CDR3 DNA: TGTGCCAGCAGCTCAGAGGGCAGGGGGAGAGATCAGCCCCAGCATTTT

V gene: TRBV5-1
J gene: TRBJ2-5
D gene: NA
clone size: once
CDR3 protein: CASSLAGGVEYF
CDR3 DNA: TGCGCCAGCAGCTTGGCGGGCGGGGTGGAGTACTTC

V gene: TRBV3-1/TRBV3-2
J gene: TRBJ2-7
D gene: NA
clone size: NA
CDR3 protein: CASSRGQGNSQYF
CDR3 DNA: TGTGCCAGCAGCCGGGGGCAGGGTAATTCTCAGTACTTC

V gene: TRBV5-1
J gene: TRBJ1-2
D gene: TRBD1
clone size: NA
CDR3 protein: CASSYAEPGTGTRGGGGYTF
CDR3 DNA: TGCGCCAGCAGCTACGCGGAGCCCGGGACAGGGACCCGGGGCGGGGGCGGCTACACCTTC

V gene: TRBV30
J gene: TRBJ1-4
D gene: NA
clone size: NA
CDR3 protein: CAWNPDFVAGRDEKLFF
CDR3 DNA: TGTGCCTGGAACCCGGATTTTGTGGCGGGGCGCGATGAAAAACTGTTTTTT

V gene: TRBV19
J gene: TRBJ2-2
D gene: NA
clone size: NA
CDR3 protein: CASSIRTGYTGELFF
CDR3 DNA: TGTGCCAGTAGTATTAGAACAGGGTACACCGGGGAGCTGTTTTTT

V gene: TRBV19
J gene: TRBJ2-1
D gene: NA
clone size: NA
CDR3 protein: CASSAEIGASNEQFF
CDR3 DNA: TGTGCCAGTAGTGCAGAAATTGGGGCATCCAATGAGCAGTTCTTC

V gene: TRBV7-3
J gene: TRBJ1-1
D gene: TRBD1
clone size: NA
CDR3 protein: CASSLGQGPREAFF
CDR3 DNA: TGTGCCAGCAGCTTGGGACAGGGCCCCCGTGAAGCTTTCTTT

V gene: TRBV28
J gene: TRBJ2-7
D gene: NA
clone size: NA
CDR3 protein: CASRRGGYEQYF
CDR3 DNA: TGTGCCAGCAGGAGAGGGGGCTACGAGCAGTACTTC

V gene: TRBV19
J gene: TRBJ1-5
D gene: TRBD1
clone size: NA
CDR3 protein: CASSTRTGYSNQPQHF
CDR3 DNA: TGTGCCAGTAGTACCCGGACAGGGTATAGCAATCAGCCCCAGCATTTT

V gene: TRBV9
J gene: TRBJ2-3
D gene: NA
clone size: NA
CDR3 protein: CASSGLADTQYF
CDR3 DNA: TGTGCCAGCAGCGGATTAGCGGATACGCAGTATTTT

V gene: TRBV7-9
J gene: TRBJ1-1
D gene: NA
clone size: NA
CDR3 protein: CASSSDRRNTEAFF
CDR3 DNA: TGTGCCAGCAGCTCCGACAGGAGGAACACTGAAGCTTTCTTT

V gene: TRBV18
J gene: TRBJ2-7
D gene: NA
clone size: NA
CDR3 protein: CASSPAAGEQYF
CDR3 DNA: TGTGCCAGCTCACCAGCGGCTGGCGAGCAGTACTTC